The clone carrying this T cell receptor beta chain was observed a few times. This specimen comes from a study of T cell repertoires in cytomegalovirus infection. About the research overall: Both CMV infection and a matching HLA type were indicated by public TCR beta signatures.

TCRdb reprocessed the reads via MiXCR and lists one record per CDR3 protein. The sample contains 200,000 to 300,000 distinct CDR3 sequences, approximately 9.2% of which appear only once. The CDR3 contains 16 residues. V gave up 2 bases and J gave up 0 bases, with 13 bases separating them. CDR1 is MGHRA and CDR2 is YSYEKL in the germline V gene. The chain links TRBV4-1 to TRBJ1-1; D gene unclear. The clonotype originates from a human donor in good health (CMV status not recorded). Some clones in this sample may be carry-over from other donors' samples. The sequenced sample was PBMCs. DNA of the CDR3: TGCGCCAGCAGCCAACCCAACAGCCTCATGAACACTGAAGCTTTCTTT. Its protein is CASSQPNSLMNTEAFF.